What follows is one TCR beta chain and its context. No cognate antigen has been identified for it. Qualities for individual bases were not recorded, and no much larger clone is one base off. This sample is drawn from a study of blood T cells in healthy people across ages (dated by TCRdb to between 2014 and 2016). In the study overall: In model experiments, template switching captured roughly one uniquely barcoded TCR beta cDNA molecule for every two T cells. Using the same blood draw, the study looked at two additional independent replicas of 1 million unique cDNA reads for two donors, one aged 18 to 29 and the other aged 80 or older. To track age-related changes in TCR beta repertoire diversity, the study relied on deep sequencing normalized with unique cDNA molecular identifiers. Donors were grouped into four age groups: young (average about 15 years), middle-aged (under 40), aged (about 60) and long-lived (just over 80). To avoid experimental bias, donors of different ages were randomly spread across the sequencing lanes. The full study reports these points: The percentage of naive T cells measured by flow cytometry correlated strongly with observed TCR beta diversity. The long-lived group showed more naive CD4+ T cells, fewer expanded clones and increased TCR diversity than the aged group, suggesting age selection. Observed TCR beta diversity per million T cells fell roughly linearly with age, and a significant reduction was already apparent by age around 36. Estimates of total diversity based on one million sequenced T cells were regarded as lower bounds and as underestimates. The CMV infection status of donors was not known, potentially confounding age-related changes in expanded clonotypes. Conclusive comparison of naive and antigen-experienced compartments was prevented by the profiling of bulk unsorted PBMCs.

Donors were 39 systemically healthy Caucasian individuals from Russia aged roughly 6 to 95 years. Each donor gave ten milliliters of peripheral blood, collected into EDTA-treated Vacutainer tubes. Ficoll-Paque density-gradient centrifugation was used to isolate PBMCs, with at least 7 million per sample. Trizol reagent was used to extract total RNA from PBMCs, with at least 5 micrograms per sample. Naive CD45RAhigh/CD27high T cell percentages were measured by flow cytometry on a PBMC aliquot from every donor. Library preparation used 5' RACE. The run used an Illumina HiSeq 2500. The second PCR ran for roughly 7 to 11 cycles and used a J-beta primer mix along with a sample-barcoded 5' primer. Each TCR beta cDNA molecule received a unique molecular identifier from a template-switch 5' adaptor carrying 12 random nucleotides. Each sample yielded at least 2.5 million CDR3-containing paired-end reads. The Mint cDNA synthesis kit, primed by a TRBC-specific oligonucleotide, was used to synthesize first-strand cDNA from all RNA. After uracil-DNA glycosylase treatment, a first 18-cycle PCR used universal primers M1SS and BC2_uni_R on all cDNA. The published analysis was carried out like this. Normalization of each sample was performed by random selection of 1 million high-quality reads, each carrying a distinct molecular identifier. Reads sharing molecular identifiers were discarded rather than binned into consensus sequences. CDR3 identification, clonotype clustering and error correction used MiTCR with a Q25 quality threshold and the strictest error-elimination algorithm. A nonparametric unseen species model with Euler transformation was used to estimate a lower bound on total TCR beta diversity. TCRdb itself trimmed the public reads at Q25 with fastp, ran MiXCR and retained productive beta chains. A single entry per CDR3 protein holds the most common genes and DNA from its merged rows. The V and J calls and clone size come from TCRdb's table, not from the authors' own analysis. A total of 540,000 or so distinct CDR3 sequences appear in this sample, 25% to 30% of them only once. Clones ranked in the top ten supply less than 20% of the sample.

The CDR3 runs 13 amino acids, cysteine and phenylalanine included. Kept here is only the CDR3 DNA, which spans 39 bases and is read in frame from base 1. From a lookup of the germline V gene (reference sequence), CDR1 and CDR2 are LGHDT and YNNKEL. V and J are truncated by 7 bases and 5 bases respectively, leaving an intervening sequence of 14 bases. This receptor was taken from a woman aged 70-85 years in good health. The material sequenced was blood. The chain was built from TRBV3-1 and TRBJ1-1; 6 matching bases give a weak D call of TRBD1. The DNA sequence is TGTGCCAGCACTAACAGGGCGGGAACTGAAGCTTTCTTT. The translation is CASTNRAGTEAFF. With all but the CDR3 taken from the reference TRBV3-1 and TRBJ1-1 genes, the full variable domain is: DTAVSQTPKYLVTQMGNDKSIKCEQNLGHDTMYWYKQDSKKFLKIMFSYNNKELIINETVPNRFSPKSPDKAHLNLHINSLELGDSAVYFCASTNRAGTEAFFGQGTRLTVV.